This T cell receptor (beta chain) appears in the sequencing data of a study of T-cell memory formation after mild COVID-19. Whole-study findings and limits: A second wave expanding day 15 to 37 was CD4+-biased; contracting clones were balanced.

In germline, CDR1 is SGHTA, CDR2 FQGNSA. The CDR3 has 12 residues. TCRdb itself ran the 5' RACE reads through MiXCR, one entry per CDR3 protein. The table lists around 190,000 distinct CDR3 sequences, roughly 18% of them singletons, with more than 3% in the top ten. Only a few counts were recorded for this clonotype. Its antigen is not known. The junction shows a germline mismatch at one end, possibly a read error. The sample comprised PBMCs or a T cell subset sorted from them (not recorded which). The source of this sequence is a man aged 18 to 35 who had mild COVID-19 (a few samples of this study predate the infection). Cell type and time point are not known. V and J are TRBV7-2 and TRBJ1-2; tentatively, D is TRBD1 (6 bases). For the CDR3, the DNA is TGTGCCAGCAGCTTGTTCGGAGGACAGCCGGAGTTC. It specifies CASSLFGGQPEF.